This T cell receptor beta chain is drawn from a study of cytomegalovirus exposure and HLA in healthy donors. General study results and limits: Three chains tied to CMV proved CMV antigen-specific in vitro. The listing of 150 to 200 TCR beta chains classed them as cytomegalovirus-associated.

This CDR3 has 15 residues. Germline V lookup: CDR1 SNHLY, CDR2 FYNNEI. V was pared by 7 bases and J by 7 bases, with 6 bases of the junction left unmatched. Produced via immunoSEQ multiplex PCR; TCRdb's table is partial and in-frame only. The repertoire holds under 70,000 clones, with roughly 89% as singletons. Note on this clone: Its antigen is not identified.

The sequence came from a woman younger than 35 in good health and CMV-seronegative. The sample consisted of PBMCs. The V and J genes are TRBV2 and TRBJ1-6; 11 bases match TRBD1. In nucleotides, the CDR3 is TGTGCCAGCAATACCGGGACAGGGGGAAATTCACCCCTCCACTTT. Amino acids: CASNTGTGGNSPLHF.